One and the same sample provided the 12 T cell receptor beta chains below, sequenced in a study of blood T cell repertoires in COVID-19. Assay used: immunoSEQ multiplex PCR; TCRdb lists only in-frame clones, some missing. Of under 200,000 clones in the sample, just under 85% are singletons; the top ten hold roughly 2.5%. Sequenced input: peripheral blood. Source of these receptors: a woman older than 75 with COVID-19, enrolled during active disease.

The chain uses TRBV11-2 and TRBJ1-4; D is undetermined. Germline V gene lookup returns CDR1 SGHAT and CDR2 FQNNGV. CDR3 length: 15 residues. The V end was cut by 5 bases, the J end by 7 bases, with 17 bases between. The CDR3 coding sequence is TGTGCCAGCAGCCCGGTACCCGGGAGGCGTGAAAAACTGTTTTTT. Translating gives CASSPVPGRREKLFF.

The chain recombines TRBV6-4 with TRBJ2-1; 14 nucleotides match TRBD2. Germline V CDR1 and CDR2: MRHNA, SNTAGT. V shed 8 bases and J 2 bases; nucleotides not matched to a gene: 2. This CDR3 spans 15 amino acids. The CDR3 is CASGTSGGTYNEQFF. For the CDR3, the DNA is TGTGCCAGCGGGACTAGCGGGGGTACCTACAATGAGCAGTTCTTC.

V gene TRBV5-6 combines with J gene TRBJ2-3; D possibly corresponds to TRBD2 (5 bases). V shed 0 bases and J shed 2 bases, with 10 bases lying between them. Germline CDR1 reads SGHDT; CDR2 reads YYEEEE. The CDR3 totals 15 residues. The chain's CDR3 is CASSLGLALTDTQYF. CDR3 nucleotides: TGTGCCAGCAGCTTGGGGCTAGCCCTCACAGATACGCAGTATTTT. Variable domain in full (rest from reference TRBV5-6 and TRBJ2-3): DAGVTQSPTHLIKTRGQQVTLRCSPKSGHDTVSWYQQALGQGPQFIFQYYEEEERQRGNFPDRFSGHQFPNYSSELNVNALLLGDSALYLCASSLGLALTDTQYFGPGTRLTVL.

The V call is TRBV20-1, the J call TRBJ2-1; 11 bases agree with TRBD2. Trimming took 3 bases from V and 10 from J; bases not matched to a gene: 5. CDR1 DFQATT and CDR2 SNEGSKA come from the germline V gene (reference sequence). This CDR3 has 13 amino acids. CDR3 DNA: TGCAGTGCTAGTCGACTAGCGGGGAACGAGCAGTTCTTC. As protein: CSASRLAGNEQFF.

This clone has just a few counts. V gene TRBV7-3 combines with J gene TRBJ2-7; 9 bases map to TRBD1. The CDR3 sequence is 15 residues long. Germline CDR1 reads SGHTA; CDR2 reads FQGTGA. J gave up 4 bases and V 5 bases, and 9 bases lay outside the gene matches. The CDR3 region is CASSPAPGQGYEQYF. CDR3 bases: TGTGCCAGCAGCCCCGCCCCGGGACAGGGTTACGAGCAGTACTTC.

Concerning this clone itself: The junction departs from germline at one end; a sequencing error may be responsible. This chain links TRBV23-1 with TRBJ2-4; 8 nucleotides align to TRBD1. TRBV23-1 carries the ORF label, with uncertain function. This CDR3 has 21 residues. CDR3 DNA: TGCGCCAGCCGTACTCGGATTGGGGTTGTGGGGACAGGATTGGCCAAAAACCTTCAGTACTTC. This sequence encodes CASRTRIGVVGTGLAKNLQYF.

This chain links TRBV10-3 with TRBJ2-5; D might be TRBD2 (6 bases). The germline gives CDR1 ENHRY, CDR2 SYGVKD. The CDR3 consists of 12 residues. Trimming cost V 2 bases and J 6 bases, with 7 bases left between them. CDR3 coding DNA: TGTGCCATCAGTGAGGGAGGGAAGACCCAGTACTTC. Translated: CAISEGGKTQYF.

As DNA, the CDR3 is TGTGCCAGCAGCCAAGGAGGCCGCAATCAGCCCCAGCATTTT. Amino acids: CASSQGGRNQPQHF. The chain joins TRBV3-1 (or the pseudogene TRBV3-2) to TRBJ1-5; no clear D gene. Germline V CDR1 and CDR2: LGHDT, YNNKEL (reference sequence). The CDR3 loop spans 14 amino acids. V lost 1 base and J 2 bases, leaving 6 bases between the germline ends.

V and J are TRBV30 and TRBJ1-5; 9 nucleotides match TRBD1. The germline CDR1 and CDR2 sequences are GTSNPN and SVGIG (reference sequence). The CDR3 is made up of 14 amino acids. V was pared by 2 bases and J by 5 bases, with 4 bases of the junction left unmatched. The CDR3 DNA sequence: TGTGCCTGGAGTATGGACAGGGGTTATCAGCCCCAGCATTTT. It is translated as CAWSMDRGYQPQHF.

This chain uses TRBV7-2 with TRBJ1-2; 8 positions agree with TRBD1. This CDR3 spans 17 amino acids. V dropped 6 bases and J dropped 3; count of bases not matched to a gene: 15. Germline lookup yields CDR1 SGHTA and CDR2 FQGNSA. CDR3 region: CASRFYRRTGMDYGYTF. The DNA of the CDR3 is TGTGCCAGCAGGTTCTACCGCCGGACAGGGATGGACTATGGCTACACCTTC.

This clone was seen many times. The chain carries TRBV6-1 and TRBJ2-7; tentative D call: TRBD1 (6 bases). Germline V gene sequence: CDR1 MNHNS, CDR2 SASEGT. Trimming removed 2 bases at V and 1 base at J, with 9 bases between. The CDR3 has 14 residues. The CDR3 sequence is CASSEWGPSYEQYF. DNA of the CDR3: TGTGCCAGCAGTGAATGGGGGCCTTCCTACGAGCAGTACTTC.

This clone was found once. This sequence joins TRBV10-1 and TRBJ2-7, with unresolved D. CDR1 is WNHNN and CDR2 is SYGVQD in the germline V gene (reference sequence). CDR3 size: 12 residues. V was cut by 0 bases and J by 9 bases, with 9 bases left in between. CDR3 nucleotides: TGCGCCAGCAGTGAGTCGGGCGAAAGGCAGTACTTC. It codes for CASSESGERQYF.